A selection of T cell receptor beta chains follows, all from one sample in a study of OX40 agonist ivuxolimab in advanced cancers. The table came from immunoSEQ multiplex PCR; TCRdb's copy has only in-frame clones and leaves some out. The sample shows more than 70,000 clones, about 84% of them seen only once. The sample in question was CD4+ or CD8+ T cells sorted from blood, obtained in a trial of the OX40 agonist ivuxolimab. These TCRs come from an adult with an advanced solid tumor such as melanoma, head and neck, liver or kidney cancer. Each CDR3 is given with its conserved first and last residue. The D gene is left open where the match is weak. Clone size is given for some rows only: seen once, a few or many times, or a class if the clone is expanded.

J	D	V	size	DNA	CDR3
TRBJ2-6	-	TRBV29-1	-	TGCAGCGTGGACAGCTCTGGGGCCAACGTCCTGACTTTC	CSVDSSGANVLTF
TRBJ2-1	TRBD1	TRBV4-1	-	TGCGCCAGCAGCCAACCGGGGTCCAGGACAGGCTACAATGAGCAGTTCTTC	CASSQPGSRTGYNEQFF
TRBJ2-3	TRBD2	TRBV2	few	TGTGCCAGCAGTAGACTAGCGGGAGTCTTAGATACGCAGTATTTT	CASSRLAGVLDTQYF
TRBJ1-1	-	TRBV7-2	-	TGTGCCAGCAGTGTGAGCGAGTTGAACACTGAAGCTTTCTTT	CASSVSELNTEAFF
TRBJ1-2	-	TRBV28	-	TGTGCCAGCAGTTTTATGAGGGCCTATGGCTACACCTTC	CASSFMRAYGYTF
TRBJ2-2	-	TRBV28	few	TGTGCCAGCAGTTTCAACCTACAGGGACGAAGCGGGGAGCTGTTTTTT	CASSFNLQGRSGELFF
TRBJ1-4	-	TRBV2	-	TGTGCCGTCGACACCACCGCAAGGGGTGAAAAACTGTTTTTT	CAVDTTARGEKLFF
TRBJ1-5	-	TRBV5-1	few	TGCGCCAGCAGTCGGTCAGGACATAGCAATCAGCCCCAGCATTTT	CASSRSGHSNQPQHF
TRBJ1-1	-	TRBV5-1	once	TGCGCCAGCAGCTCCCCTCCGGGCCTCAGGCCCGAAGCTTTCTTT	CASSSPPGLRPEAFF
TRBJ1-2	-	TRBV6-5	-	TGTGCCAGCAGGCCCACAGGGAGCTCGTGGGGCTACACCTTC	CASRPTGSSWGYTF
TRBJ1-1	-	TRBV7-2	-	TGTGCCAGCAGCTTAGCGTCGCAGTACATGAACACTGAAGCTTTCTTT	CASSLASQYMNTEAFF
TRBJ2-1	-	TRBV11-2	-	TGTGCCAGCAGCTCCAGCGTCGAGCAGTTCTTC	CASSSSVEQFF
TRBJ1-4	-	TRBV5-1	-	TGCGCCAGCAGCTTGGGCGGGACTCAGGAAAAACTGTTTTTT	CASSLGGTQEKLFF
TRBJ2-3	TRBD2	TRBV27	-	TGTGCCAGCAGTGGGGGGAGGGGCACAGATACGCAGTATTTT	CASSGGRGTDTQYF
TRBJ2-1	-	TRBV29-1	-	TGCAGCGTGAACAGGTTAGAGGCCAATGAGCAGTTCTTC	CSVNRLEANEQFF
TRBJ1-6	-	TRBV2	-	TGTGCCAGCAGTGAAGGCACAGGATTCGGCTATAATTCACCCCTCCACTTT	CASSEGTGFGYNSPLHF
TRBJ1-3	-	TRBV7-8	-	TGTGCCAGCAGCTTTTTCCAGGGAAACCCATCTGGAAACACCATATATTTT	CASSFFQGNPSGNTIYF
TRBJ2-7	TRBD2	TRBV5-5	-	TGTGCCAGCAGCTTGGGAGCGGGAGGAACCTACGAGCAGTACTTC	CASSLGAGGTYEQYF
TRBJ2-7	-	TRBV5-6	-	TGTGCCAGCAGCTTGGGGCGGGGTGGAAACGAGCAGTACTTC	CASSLGRGGNEQYF
TRBJ2-3	-	TRBV14	-	TGTGCCAGCAGCCGACCCCAGGTAGCGGGCACAGATACGCAGTATTTT	CASSRPQVAGTDTQYF
TRBJ1-1	TRBD1	TRBV28	-	TGTGCCAGCAGACTACAGGGGCGGAACACTGAAGCTTTCTTT	CASRLQGRNTEAFF
TRBJ1-2	TRBD1	TRBV18	-	TGTGCCAGCTCGCCGGACAGGGACTATGGCTACACCTTC	CASSPDRDYGYTF
TRBJ1-2	-	TRBV5-6	-	TGTGCCAGCAGCTTACCCCTATATGAGGGGCCGCCTCGTTATGGCTACACCTTC	CASSLPLYEGPPRYGYTF
TRBJ1-1	-	TRBV13	-	TGTGCCAGCAGCCTTGGCACTGAAGCTTTCTTT	CASSLGTEAFF
TRBJ1-2	-	TRBV9	few	TGTGCCAGCAGCGTACAGGTTAACTATGGCTACACCTTC	CASSVQVNYGYTF
TRBJ2-3	TRBD1	TRBV27	-	TGTGCCAGCACTCAAGACAGGACAGGGGGCCGCCCAGATACGCAGTATTTT	CASTQDRTGGRPDTQYF
TRBJ1-3	-	TRBV7-9	-	TGTGCCAGCAGCCTGACTGCGGGAAACACCATATATTTT	CASSLTAGNTIYF
TRBJ1-5	-	TRBV18	-	TGTGCCAGCTCCCTTAGGCCGGCTCCAAACAATCAGCCCCAGCATTTT	CASSLRPAPNNQPQHF
TRBJ2-5	-	TRBV7-2	-	TGTGCCAGCAGCTTATACCGGGGGTATGAGACCCAGTACTTC	CASSLYRGYETQYF
TRBJ2-4	-	TRBV11-2	-	TGTGCCAGCAGCCCCAACACTGGCGGGAACATTCAGTACTTC	CASSPNTGGNIQYF
TRBJ2-2	TRBD2	TRBV30	-	TGTGCCTGGAGTAGCAAGGGACTAGCGGTACCCACCGGGGAGCTGTTTTTT	CAWSSKGLAVPTGELFF
TRBJ1-2	-	TRBV28	few	TGTGCCAGCAGTTTTCGACCGCTGCTTTATGGCTACACCTTC	CASSFRPLLYGYTF
TRBJ1-2	-	TRBV6-1	-	TGTGCCAGCAGTGAAATCATCTCTAGTCCTAACTATGGCTACACCTTC	CASSEIISSPNYGYTF
TRBJ1-1	-	TRBV18	-	TGTGCCAGCTCACCCTTACGTGGCACTGAAGCTTTCTTT	CASSPLRGTEAFF
TRBJ1-5	-	TRBV7-9	-	TGTGCCAGCAGCTTAGGAGGCATCCAAGGAACGCCCCAGCATTTT	CASSLGGIQGTPQHF
TRBJ1-1	-	TRBV18	once	TGTGCCAGCTCACCACCGGACCGGCAGGGGCTGAACACTGAAGCTTTCTTT	CASSPPDRQGLNTEAFF
TRBJ2-6	-	TRBV18	-	TGTGCCAGCTCACCACGAGTGGGTCAAAACTCTGGGGCCAACGTCCTGACTTTC	CASSPRVGQNSGANVLTF
TRBJ1-5	-	TRBV2	few	TGTGCCAGCAGTGCGGCCAGGGTGGGTAATCAGCCCCAGCATTTT	CASSAARVGNQPQHF
TRBJ2-1	TRBD2	TRBV7-9	-	TGTGCCAGCAGCACCGGACTAGCGTATTACAATGAGCAGTTCTTC	CASSTGLAYYNEQFF
TRBJ1-4	-	TRBV28	-	TGTGCCAGCAGTCCGACGGCAACTAATGAAAAACTGTTTTTT	CASSPTATNEKLFF
TRBJ1-3	-	TRBV19	-	TGTGCCAGTAGTATAAGCGCGTCACCTGGAAACACCATATATTTT	CASSISASPGNTIYF
TRBJ2-7	TRBD1	TRBV9	-	TGTGCCAGCAGCGCGGGACAGGGGTGGTATAAGCAGTACTTC	CASSAGQGWYKQYF
TRBJ1-2	-	TRBV5-1	few	TGCGCCAGCAGCTTGGTAGGATTCTATGGCTACACCTTC	CASSLVGFYGYTF
TRBJ2-1	TRBD2	TRBV4-2	-	TGTGCCAGCAGCCAAGGTGGTGGAGGAGCGGGGCCATACAATGAGCAGTTCTTC	CASSQGGGGAGPYNEQFF
TRBJ1-5	-	TRBV6-1	-	TGTGCCAGCGGCAACCGGGACAAAAATCAGCCCCAGCATTTT	CASGNRDKNQPQHF
TRBJ1-5	-	TRBV18	few	TGTGCCAGCTCCCAAACGCGGGATCAGCCCCAGCATTTT	CASSQTRDQPQHF
TRBJ1-1	-	TRBV7-9	-	TGTGCCAGCACAGACGAGGCCGAAGCTTTCTTT	CASTDEAEAFF
TRBJ1-2	TRBD1	TRBV7-9	-	TGTGCCAGCAGCCCAAGGACAGGGGGCTTGGGCGGCTACACCTTC	CASSPRTGGLGGYTF
TRBJ1-1	-	TRBV19	-	TGTGCCAGTACCAGGAGGTATGACCCTTACACTGAAGCTTTCTTT	CASTRRYDPYTEAFF
TRBJ1-6	TRBD1	TRBV28	-	TGTGCCAGCATCACAACAGGGGGCAGGGGTTATTCACCCCTCCACTTT	CASITTGGRGYSPLHF
TRBJ1-1	-	TRBV6-6	-	TGTGCCAGCTCCAGTTCCGAGAGCACTGAAGCTTTCTTT	CASSSSESTEAFF
TRBJ1-1	-	TRBV6-5	once	TGTGCCAGCAGTTACATCGACAGCTTGAACTCTGAAGCTTTCTTT	CASSYIDSLNSEAFF
TRBJ2-2	-	TRBV2	-	TGTGCCAGCAGTGAAACGGCGAACACCGGGGAGCTGTTTTTT	CASSETANTGELFF
TRBJ1-2	TRBD1	TRBV6-6	few	TGTGCCAGCATGGACCAGGGGGTGGGCTATGGCTACACCTTC	CASMDQGVGYGYTF
TRBJ1-4	TRBD1	TRBV6-5	-	TGTGCCAGCAGTTTTGGCAGGGGGCCTAATGAAAAACTGTTTTTT	CASSFGRGPNEKLFF
TRBJ2-7	TRBD2	TRBV11-2	-	TGTGCCAGCAGCTTCATACTAGCGGCAAGCTCCTACGAGCAGTACTTC	CASSFILAASSYEQYF
TRBJ2-6	TRBD2	TRBV7-6	-	TGTGCCAGCAGCGCCTATGCGGGGACTATCGGGTCTGGGGCCAACGTCCTGACTTTC	CASSAYAGTIGSGANVLTF
TRBJ1-5	-	TRBV15	-	TGTGCCACCAGCAGAGGTCTAACAGGCGCCAGGGATCAGCCCCAGCATTTT	CATSRGLTGARDQPQHF
TRBJ1-1	-	TRBV7-8	-	TGTGCCAGCAGCTCCCCCCACGGGGGAACCCGTAAGATGAACACTGAAGCTTTCTTT	CASSSPHGGTRKMNTEAFF
TRBJ1-1	-	TRBV6-6	once	TGTGCCAGCAGTCTCCCTGGTGGGAACACTGAAGCTTTCTTT	CASSLPGGNTEAFF